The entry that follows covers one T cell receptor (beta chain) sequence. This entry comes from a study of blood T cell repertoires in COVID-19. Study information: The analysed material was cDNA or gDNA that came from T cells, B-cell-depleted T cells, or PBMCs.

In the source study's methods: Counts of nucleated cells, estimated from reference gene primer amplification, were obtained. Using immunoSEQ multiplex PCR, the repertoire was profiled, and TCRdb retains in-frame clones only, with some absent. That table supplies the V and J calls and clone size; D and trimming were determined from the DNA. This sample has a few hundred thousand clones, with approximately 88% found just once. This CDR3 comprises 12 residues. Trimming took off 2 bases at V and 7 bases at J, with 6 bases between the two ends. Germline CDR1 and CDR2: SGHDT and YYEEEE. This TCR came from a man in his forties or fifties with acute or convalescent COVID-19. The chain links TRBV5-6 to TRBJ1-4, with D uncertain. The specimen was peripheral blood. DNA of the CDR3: TGTGCCAGCAGCTTTCGAGGTGAAAAACTGTTTTTT. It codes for CASSFRGEKLFF.